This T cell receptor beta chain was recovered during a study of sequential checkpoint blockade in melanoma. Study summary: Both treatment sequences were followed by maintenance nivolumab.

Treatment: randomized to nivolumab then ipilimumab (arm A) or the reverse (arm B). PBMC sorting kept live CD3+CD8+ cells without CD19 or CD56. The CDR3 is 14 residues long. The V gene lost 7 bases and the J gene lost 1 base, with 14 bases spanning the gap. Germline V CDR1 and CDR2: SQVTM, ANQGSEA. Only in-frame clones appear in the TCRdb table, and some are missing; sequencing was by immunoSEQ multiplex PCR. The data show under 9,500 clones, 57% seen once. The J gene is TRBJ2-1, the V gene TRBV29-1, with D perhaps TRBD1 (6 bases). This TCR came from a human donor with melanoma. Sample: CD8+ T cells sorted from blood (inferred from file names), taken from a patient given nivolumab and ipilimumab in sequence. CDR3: CSAAGADSYNEQFF. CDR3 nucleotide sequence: TGCAGCGCCGCAGGGGCGGATTCCTACAATGAGCAGTTCTTC.